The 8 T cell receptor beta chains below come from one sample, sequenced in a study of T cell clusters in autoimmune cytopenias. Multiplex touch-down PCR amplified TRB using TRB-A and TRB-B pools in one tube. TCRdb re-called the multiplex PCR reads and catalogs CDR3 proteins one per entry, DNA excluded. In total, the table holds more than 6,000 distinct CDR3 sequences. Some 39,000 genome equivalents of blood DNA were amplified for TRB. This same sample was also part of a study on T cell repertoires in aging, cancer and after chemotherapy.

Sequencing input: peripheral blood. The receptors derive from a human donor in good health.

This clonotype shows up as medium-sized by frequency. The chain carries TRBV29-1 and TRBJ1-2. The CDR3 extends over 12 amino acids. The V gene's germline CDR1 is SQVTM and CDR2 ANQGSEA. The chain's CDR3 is CSVEGLSGGYTF.

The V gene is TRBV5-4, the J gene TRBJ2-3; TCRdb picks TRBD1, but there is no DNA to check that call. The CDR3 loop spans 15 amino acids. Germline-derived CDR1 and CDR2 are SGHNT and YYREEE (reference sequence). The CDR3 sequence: CASSTRGQGTDTQYF.

The CDR3 spells CASTFGNNYGYTF. The gene calls are TRBV5-4 and TRBJ1-2. The CDR3 is 13 amino acids. Germline CDR1 is SGHNT and CDR2 is YYREEE (reference sequence). The whole variable domain, remainder taken from reference TRBV5-4 and TRBJ1-2, is ETGVTQSPTHLIKTRGQQVTLRCSSQSGHNTVSWYQQALGQGPQFIFQYYREEENGRGNFPPRFSGLQFPNYSSELNVNALELDDSALYLCASTFGNNYGYTFGSGTRLTVV.

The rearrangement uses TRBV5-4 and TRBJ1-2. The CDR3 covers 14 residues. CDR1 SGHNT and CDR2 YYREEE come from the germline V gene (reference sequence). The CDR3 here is CASSFVGINYGYTF.

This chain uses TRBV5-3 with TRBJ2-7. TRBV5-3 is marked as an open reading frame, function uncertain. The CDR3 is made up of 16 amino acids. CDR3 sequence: CARSYGLAGLKCEQYF.

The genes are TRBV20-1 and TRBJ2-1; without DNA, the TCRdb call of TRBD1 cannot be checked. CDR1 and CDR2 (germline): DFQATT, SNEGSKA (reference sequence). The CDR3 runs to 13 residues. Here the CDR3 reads CSARDVEGTEQFF.

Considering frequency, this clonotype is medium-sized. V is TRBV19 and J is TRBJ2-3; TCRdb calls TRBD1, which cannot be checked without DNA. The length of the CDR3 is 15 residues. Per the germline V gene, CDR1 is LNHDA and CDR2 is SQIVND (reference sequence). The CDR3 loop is CASSQNRFSTDTQYF.

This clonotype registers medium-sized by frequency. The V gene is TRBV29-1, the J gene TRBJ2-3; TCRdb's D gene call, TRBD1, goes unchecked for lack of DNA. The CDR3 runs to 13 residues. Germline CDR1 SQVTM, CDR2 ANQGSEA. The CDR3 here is CSWGTGDTDTQYF.